The 19 T cell receptor beta chains below were found in one sample sequenced in a study of graft-versus-host responses after intestinal transplantation. These receptors lack a known antigen. The table came from immunoSEQ multiplex PCR; TCRdb's copy has only in-frame clones and leaves some out. This table has roughly 96,000 clones, roughly nine tenths appearing once. This sample comprised unstimulated CD8+ T cells sorted from spleen or lymph node cells, obtained before intestinal transplant. Every receptor here comes from a human donor who received an intestinal transplant.

The chain has TRBV30 and TRBJ1-2, with a weak D call TRBD1 (6 bases). There are 13 residues in the CDR3. V shed 1 base and J shed 7 bases, with 13 bases lying between them. Germline CDR1 is GTSNPN and CDR2 is SVGIG (reference sequence). CDR3 coding DNA: TGTGCCTGGAGTGACAGGGTACCGGGTGGCTACACCTTC. It translates to CAWSDRVPGGYTF.

The CDR3 nucleotides read TGTGCCAGCGGGCAGGGGGCAACTGAAGCTTTCTTT. It is translated as CASGQGATEAFF. The V gene is TRBV6-5, the J gene TRBJ1-1, with 8 bases aligning to TRBD1. Germline-derived CDR1 and CDR2 are MNHEY and SVGAGI. The V gene end was trimmed by 8 bases and the J gene end by 5 bases; junction bases not matched to a gene: 4. This CDR3 contains 12 residues.

The chain is built from TRBV6-1 and TRBJ1-5; D uncertain. CDR1 and CDR2 (germline): MNHNS, SASEGT. The CDR3 is 14 amino acids. V lost 1 base to trimming and J lost 7 bases, with 11 bases between them. DNA for the CDR3: TGTGCCAGCAGTGAAGACGTGGTGGGCCAGCCCCAGCATTTT. This encodes CASSEDVVGQPQHF.

The chain links TRBV5-4 to TRBJ2-3; D may be TRBD1 (6 bases). CDR3 size: 18 residues. The germline V gene encodes CDR1 SGHNT and CDR2 YYREEE (reference sequence). The V end was cut by 2 bases, the J end by 1 base, with 20 bases between. CDR3 residues: CASSFGPYRARGTDTQYF. CDR3 coding DNA: TGTGCCAGCAGCTTTGGCCCGTACAGGGCAAGGGGCACAGATACGCAGTATTTT.

The J gene is TRBJ2-4, the V gene TRBV5-8, with 9 nucleotides matching TRBD1. CDR1 SGHTS and CDR2 YDEGEE come from the germline V gene. The CDR3 runs 18 residues. The ends lost 4 bases at V and 5 bases at J; junction bases unmatched: 16. Here the CDR3 DNA reads TGTGCCAGCAGCACCGTAAACAGGGGGCGATTCGGGGAAAACATTCAGTACTTC. It is translated as CASSTVNRGRFGENIQYF.

This clone appeared once. This chain joins TRBV19 and TRBJ1-1; TRBD1 agrees at 7 bases. The length of the CDR3 is 15 residues. Germline CDR1 LNHDA, CDR2 SQIVND (reference sequence). The V segment lost 5 bases and the J segment 0 bases; nucleotides outside the gene matches: 6. DNA for the CDR3: TGTGCCAGTAGTGACAGGGTCTCCATGAACACTGAAGCTTTCTTT. It yields the protein CASSDRVSMNTEAFF.

This chain uses TRBV6-5 with TRBJ1-4; maybe TRBD1 (6 bases). V lost 2 bases and J lost 8, with 15 bases in between. The CDR3 is 15 amino acids. Germline V gives CDR1 MNHEY, CDR2 SVGAGI. CDR3 protein: CASSYIGTWSEKLFF. CDR3 bases: TGTGCCAGCAGTTACATCGGGACATGGTCGGAAAAACTGTTTTTT.

The CDR3 sequence is CASSLVGGAPSETQYF. As DNA, the CDR3 is TGCGCCAGCAGCTTGGTGGGGGGGGCCCCCTCCGAGACCCAGTACTTC. This chain joins TRBV5-1 and TRBJ2-5; TRBD2 might be the D (7 bases). The CDR3 is 16 amino acids. The V and J ends lost 0 bases and 5 bases respectively, with 17 bases between them. Germline V gives CDR1 SGHRS, CDR2 YFSETQ.

The sample holds a few counts of this clone. V and J are TRBV29-1 and TRBJ1-1; TRBD1 matches 7 bases. V shed 1 base, J shed 4 bases, and the junction held 9 bases outside the gene matches. The CDR3 is 15 amino acids. From germline, CDR1 is SQVTM and CDR2 ANQGSEA. The CDR3 loop is CSVEVGQSTVTEAFF. The DNA of the CDR3 is TGCAGCGTTGAAGTGGGACAGTCGACGGTCACTGAAGCTTTCTTT.

This chain uses TRBV5-1 with TRBJ2-2; 14 bases fit TRBD2. Germline values: CDR1 SGHRS, CDR2 YFSETQ. The CDR3 length is 16 residues. Losses at the gene ends were 4 bases for V and 3 bases for J; bases not matched to a gene: 2. This chain's CDR3 is CASSPGLAGDTGELFF. The CDR3 DNA reads as TGCGCCAGCAGCCCGGGACTAGCGGGGGACACCGGGGAGCTGTTTTTT. Based on the CDR3 plus reference TRBV5-1 and TRBJ2-2, the full variable domain is KAGVTQTPRYLIKTRGQQVTLSCSPISGHRSVSWYQQTPGQGLQFLFEYFSETQRNKGNFPGRFSGRQFSNSRSEMNVSTLELGDSALYLCASSPGLAGDTGELFFGEGSRLTVL.

The chain employs TRBV5-5 and TRBJ2-7; 16 nucleotides align to TRBD2. Germline V gene lookup returns CDR1 SGHKS and CDR2 YYEKEE (reference sequence). The CDR3 has 16 residues. With V trimmed by 7 bases and J by 7 bases, 11 bases remained unmatched. The CDR3 protein is CASLPGLAGGPVEQYF. CDR3 in DNA: TGTGCCAGCCTCCCGGGACTAGCGGGAGGGCCGGTTGAGCAGTACTTC.

The chain employs TRBV19 and TRBJ2-2; 7 bases agree with TRBD1. From germline, CDR1 is LNHDA and CDR2 SQIVND (reference sequence). The CDR3 is made up of 14 amino acids. V shed 4 bases, J shed 4 bases, and the junction held 3 bases outside the gene matches. This CDR3 is CASSTGTATGELFF. CDR3 bases: TGTGCCAGTAGTACAGGGACAGCCACCGGGGAGCTGTTTTTT.

This chain connects TRBV7-9 to TRBJ2-5; D gene ambiguous. The CDR3 has 13 amino acids. CDR1 is SEHNR, CDR2 FQNEAQ, per germline (reference sequence). V was cut by 2 bases and J by 0 bases, with 4 bases left in between. The CDR3 loop is CASSLSYQETQYF. In DNA, the CDR3 is TGTGCCAGCAGCTTATCGTACCAAGAGACCCAGTACTTC.

This clone appeared a single time. The V gene is TRBV6-6, the J gene TRBJ2-7, with 10 bases matching TRBD2. Germline V gives CDR1 MNHNY, CDR2 SVGAGI (reference sequence). The CDR3 consists of 15 residues. Trimming took 6 bases from V and 5 from J; bases not matched to a gene: 10. CDR3 loop: CASRLAGAPKDEQYF. The CDR3 DNA follows: TGTGCCAGCAGGCTAGCGGGAGCACCTAAAGACGAGCAGTACTTC.

This clone occurred once. DNA for the CDR3: TGTGCCACCCGACAGGGCTATAATGAAAAACTGTTTTTT. This gives the protein CATRQGYNEKLFF. V usage is TRBV7-9 and J usage is TRBJ1-4, with 7 bases aligning to TRBD1. The CDR3 runs to 13 residues. Trimming at V came to 10 bases and at J to 4 bases, leaving 6 bases not matched to a gene. Per the germline V gene, CDR1 is SEHNR and CDR2 is FQNEAQ (reference sequence). The full variable domain, its missing parts supplied by reference TRBV7-9 and TRBJ1-4, is DTGVSQNPRHKITKRGQNVTFRCDPISEHNRLYWYRQTLGQGPEFLTYFQNEAQLEKSRLLSDRFSAERPKGSFSTLEIQRTEQGDSAMYLCATRQGYNEKLFFGSGTQLSVL.

The CDR3: CASRDIGANVLTF. The CDR3 DNA sequence: TGTGCCTCCAGGGACATTGGGGCCAACGTCCTGACTTTC. The chain joins TRBV30 to TRBJ2-6, with D possibly TRBD1 on 6 matching bases. The V gene's germline CDR1 is GTSNPN and CDR2 SVGIG (reference sequence). The V and J ends lost 7 bases and 3 bases respectively, with 10 bases between them. This CDR3 is 13 amino acids long.

This rearrangement joins TRBV12-5 to TRBJ1-2, with a tentative D call TRBD1 (5 bases). This CDR3 spans 17 amino acids. Between the trimmed V and J ends, which lost 1 base and 0 bases, there was a span of 15 bases. Germline V gene data show CDR1 as LGHNT and CDR2 as FRNRAP. CDR3 residues: CASGLDQRGGANYGYTF. DNA of the CDR3: TGTGCTAGTGGTTTGGATCAACGGGGGGGAGCTAACTATGGCTACACCTTC.

This sequence joins TRBV2 and TRBJ2-1; no firm D call. The V and J ends lost 4 bases and 7 bases respectively, with 11 bases between them. The CDR3 loop spans 13 amino acids. Germline CDR1 reads SNHLY; CDR2 reads FYNNEI. CDR3: CASSATVNNEQFF. DNA of the CDR3: TGTGCCAGCAGTGCCACGGTCAATAATGAGCAGTTCTTC.

The rearrangement uses TRBV30 and TRBJ2-7, with D uncertain. The CDR3 runs to 14 residues. V was clipped by 2 bases and J by 2 bases, with 13 bases between them. Germline V gene lookup returns CDR1 GTSNPN and CDR2 SVGIG (reference sequence). The CDR3: CAWSIRGVPYEQYF. The CDR3 region has the DNA TGTGCCTGGAGTATTCGTGGAGTTCCCTACGAGCAGTACTTC.